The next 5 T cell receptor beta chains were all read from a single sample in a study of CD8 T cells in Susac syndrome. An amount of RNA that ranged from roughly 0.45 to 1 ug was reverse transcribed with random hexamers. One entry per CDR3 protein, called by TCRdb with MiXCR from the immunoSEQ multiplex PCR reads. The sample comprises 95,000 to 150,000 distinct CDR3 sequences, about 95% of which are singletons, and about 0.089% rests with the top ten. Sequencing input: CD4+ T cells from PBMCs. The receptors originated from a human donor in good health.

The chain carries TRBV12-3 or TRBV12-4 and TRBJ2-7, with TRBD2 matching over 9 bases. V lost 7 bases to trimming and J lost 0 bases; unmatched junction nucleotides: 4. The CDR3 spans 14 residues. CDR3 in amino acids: CASNLAGFSYEQYF. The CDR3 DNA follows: TGTGCCAGCAACCTAGCGGGGTTCTCCTACGAGCAGTACTTC.

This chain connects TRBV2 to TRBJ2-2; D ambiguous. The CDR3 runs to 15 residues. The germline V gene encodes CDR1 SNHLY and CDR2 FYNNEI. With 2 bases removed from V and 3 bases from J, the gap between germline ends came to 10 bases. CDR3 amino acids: CASSEYRRDTGELFF. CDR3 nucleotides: TGTGCCAGCAGTGAATACCGAAGGGACACCGGGGAGCTGTTTTTT.

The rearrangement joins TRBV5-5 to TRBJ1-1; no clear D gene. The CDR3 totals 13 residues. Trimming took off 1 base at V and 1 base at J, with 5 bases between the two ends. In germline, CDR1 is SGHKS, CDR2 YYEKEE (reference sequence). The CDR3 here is CASSLIQNTEAFF. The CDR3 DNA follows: TGTGCCAGCAGCTTGATACAGAACACTGAAGCTTTCTTT.

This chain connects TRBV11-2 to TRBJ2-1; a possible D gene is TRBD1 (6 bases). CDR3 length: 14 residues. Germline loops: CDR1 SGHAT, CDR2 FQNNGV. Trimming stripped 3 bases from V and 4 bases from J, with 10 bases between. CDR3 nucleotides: TGTGCCAGCAGCTTCGCAGGGGAGTACAATGAGCAGTTCTTC. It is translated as CASSFAGEYNEQFF.

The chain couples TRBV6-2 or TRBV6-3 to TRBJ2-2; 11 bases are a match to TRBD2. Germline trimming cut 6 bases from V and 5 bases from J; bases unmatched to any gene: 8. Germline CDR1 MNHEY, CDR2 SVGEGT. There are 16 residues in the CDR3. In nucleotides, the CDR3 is TGTGCCAGCAGAACAGATGGACTAGCGGGTACCGGGGAGCTGTTTTTT. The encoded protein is CASRTDGLAGTGELFF.